The sequence of this TCR beta chain was determined in a study of metastatic and nonmetastatic thyroid tumors. Looking at the study overall: The comparison covered peripheral blood and tumor or nodule tissue in malignant and benign thyroid patients. Broader study findings: In both blood and tumor samples, TCR beta diversity was reported significantly higher for malignant than benign nodules.

CDR3 size: 15 residues. The germline V gene has CDR1 SGHNT and CDR2 YYREEE (reference sequence). V lost 7 bases and J lost 4, with 18 bases in between. Prior to thyroid surgery, none of the patients had received any treatment. Turning to this clone: Its specificity is not known. A much larger clone lies a single base off, so this may be a read error.

Source study methods: In papillary thyroid cancer, a distant-metastasis classifier was built using CDR3 differences across clinicopathological groups. TCRdb redid the clone calls on the PCR reads using MiXCR. The V and J calls and clone size are TCRdb's, not the authors'. Of tens of thousands of clones in the sample, 17% were seen once. V usage is TRBV5-4 and J usage is TRBJ2-1; D gene ambiguous. Sequencing used tumor tissue. This clonotype was obtained from a female donor with papillary thyroid cancer or a benign thyroid nodule (not recorded which). Some clones in this sample may be carry-over from other donors' samples. Here the CDR3 DNA reads TGTGCCAGCGGCCCTGTGATCGCGACTTACAATGAGCAGTTCTTC. Amino acids: CASGPVIATYNEQFF.